This T cell receptor (beta chain) appears in the sequencing data of a study of identifying expanded T cells in peripheral blood. TCRdb keeps only in-frame clones here, not all; method: immunoSEQ multiplex PCR. The table has around 99,000 clones, approximately 90% seen once. This clone occurred a few times. There are 14 residues in the CDR3. Germline values: CDR1 SEHNR, CDR2 FQNEAQ (reference sequence). Trimming cost V 4 bases and J 2 bases; bases outside gene matches: 4. The chain is built from TRBV7-9 and TRBJ2-5; 7 positions agree with TRBD1. The TCR originated in a person aged 18 to 70 in good health. The specimen was blood. This chain's CDR3 is CASSYQGVQETQYF. The CDR3 bases are TGTGCCAGCAGCTACCAGGGGGTACAAGAGACCCAGTACTTC.